These T cell receptor beta chains were read from a single sample in a study of beta chain features in type 1 diabetes. Produced via immunoSEQ multiplex PCR; TCRdb's table is partial and in-frame only. The sample yields about 340,000 clones, roughly 12% seen once. The sequenced sample consisted of naive CD4+ T cells from blood. The receptors stem from a woman in her late teens or twenties with type 1 diabetes. The CDR3 runs from the conserved cysteine through the conserved F or W. The D gene is left open where the match is weak. Size tells how often a clone was seen (once, few, many) or the class of an expanded clone, and some rows leave it out.

TRBJ2-1 - - TRBV2 TGTGCCAGCAGGCCCGGGGGTCGGCTGAGCTCCTACAATGAGCAGTTCTTC CASRPGGRLSSYNEQFF
TRBJ2-7 TRBD2 - TRBV7-2 TGTGCCAGCAGCTTAGCGCCTCTAGCGGGGCCCTACGAGCAGTACTTC CASSLAPLAGPYEQYF
TRBJ2-7 - - TRBV9 TGTGCCAGCAGCGTAGCGGGTTCCTACGAGCAGTACTTC CASSVAGSYEQYF
TRBJ2-7 TRBD2 - TRBV5-1 TGCGCCAGCCAATTTCTAGCGGGAGGCTCCTACGAGCAGTACTTC CASQFLAGGSYEQYF
TRBJ1-1 TRBD1 - TRBV5-1 TGCGCCAGCAGCTTGCTTACAGGGGAATCGAACACTGAAGCTTTCTTT CASSLLTGESNTEAFF
TRBJ2-1 TRBD2 - TRBV2 TGTGCCAGCAGTGAATCGGCTAGCGGGAGCTCTAATGAGCAGTTCTTC CASSESASGSSNEQFF
TRBJ2-7 TRBD1 few TRBV25-1 TGTGCCAGCAGTTACCGGGACAGTAAACCTTACGAGCAGTACTTC CASSYRDSKPYEQYF
TRBJ2-1 TRBD2 - TRBV30 TGTGCCTGGAGGGGTAGACTAGCGAGGGGGAGCTCCTACAATGAGCAGTTCTTC CAWRGRLARGSSYNEQFF
TRBJ1-5 - - TRBV28 TGTGCCAGCAGCCTCCTCGGGGAGGGCAATCAGCCCCAGCATTTT CASSLLGEGNQPQHF
TRBJ2-5 TRBD2 few TRBV2 TGTGCCAGCAGTGATCTATTGTCGGCTAGCGGGCAAGAGACCCAGTACTTC CASSDLLSASGQETQYF
TRBJ1-5 TRBD1 few TRBV27 TGTGCCAGCAGTCCGGGACAGGAATCCAATCAGCCCCAGCATTTT CASSPGQESNQPQHF
TRBJ2-3 - - TRBV4-3 TGCGCCAGCAGCCAAGATCGCGGAGGATTATTTTTTACAGATACGCAGTATTTT CASSQDRGGLFFTDTQYF
TRBJ1-5 TRBD1 - TRBV30 TGTGCCTGGAGTGTCCACCGGGGACAGATTAGCAATCAGCCCCAGCATTTT CAWSVHRGQISNQPQHF
TRBJ2-5 - - TRBV6-6 TGTGCCAGCAGACCACCCAGCGAAGAGACCCAGTACTTC CASRPPSEETQYF
TRBJ1-1 - - TRBV12-5 TGTGCTAGTGTGCAGGGAACTGAAGCTTTCTTT CASVQGTEAFF
TRBJ2-1 - - TRBV6-5 TGTGCCAGCAGTCGGGACACCTCCTACAATGAGCAGTTCTTC CASSRDTSYNEQFF
TRBJ2-1 - - TRBV5-1 TGCGCCAGCAGCTCCTATACCTGGAATGAGCAGTTCTTC CASSSYTWNEQFF
TRBJ2-1 TRBD2 few TRBV9 TGTGCCAGCAGCAAGGGGACTAGCGCGAGAGTATACAATGAGCAGTTCTTC CASSKGTSARVYNEQFF
TRBJ2-2 TRBD2 few TRBV5-4 TGTGCCAGCAGCTTGGGACTAGCTAGTTACACCGGGGAGCTGTTTTTT CASSLGLASYTGELFF
TRBJ2-5 TRBD1 - TRBV19 TGTGCCAGTAGCACGGACAGGAGAGAGACCCAGTACTTC CASSTDRRETQYF
TRBJ2-3 TRBD2 - TRBV5-1 TGCGCCAGCTCGACTAGCGGGACTAGCACAGATACGCAGTATTTT CASSTSGTSTDTQYF
TRBJ1-2 TRBD1 few TRBV7-8 TGTGCCAGCAGCCATAAGACAAGGGGGCGCCGGAATTCCTATGGCTACACCTTC CASSHKTRGRRNSYGYTF
TRBJ1-5 - - TRBV27 TGTGCCAGCAGTATCAGGGGAAGCAATCAGCCCCAGCATTTT CASSIRGSNQPQHF
TRBJ2-3 TRBD2 - TRBV5-1 TGCGCCAGCAGCATGGGGACTAGCGGGAGCACAGATACGCAGTATTTT CASSMGTSGSTDTQYF
TRBJ1-1 TRBD1 - TRBV2 TGTGCCAGCAGTGACTACAGGGGCGGGATGAACACTGAAGCTTTCTTT CASSDYRGGMNTEAFF
TRBJ2-1 - few TRBV20-1 TGCAGTGCTAGGGGCGGGGAGCAGTTCTTC CSARGGEQFF
TRBJ1-1 - - TRBV7-3 TGTGCCAGCAGCTTAACGCAGCCCGGGATACCTAACATGAACACTGAAGCTTTCTTT CASSLTQPGIPNMNTEAFF
TRBJ1-1 - few TRBV4-1 TGCGCCAGCAGCCGACAAGCAGGGTTAGGAACTGAAGCTTTCTTT CASSRQAGLGTEAFF
TRBJ1-5 TRBD1 - TRBV27 TGTGCCAGCAGTTGGGACAGAGCGCAGCCCCAGCATTTT CASSWDRAQPQHF
TRBJ2-3 - few TRBV7-2 TGTGCCAGCAGCTTCCAGGTCACTGCGCTCACAGATACGCAGTATTTT CASSFQVTALTDTQYF
TRBJ1-3 - few TRBV29-1 TGCAGCGTTGCTCCTAGGCTATCCTCTGGAAACACCATATATTTT CSVAPRLSSGNTIYF
TRBJ2-5 TRBD2 - TRBV14 TGTGCCAGCACCCCGGGACTAGGGGAGACCCAGTACTTC CASTPGLGETQYF